This T cell receptor (beta chain) was profiled in a study of shared clonotypes between healthy human individuals. General study findings and limits: Non-shared clonotypes had lower generation probabilities than clonotypes shared by all four sorted-subset donors.

A remark on this clone: The antigen remains unidentified.

The CDR3 sequence is 16 residues long. Looked up from germline, CDR1 is SGHTS and CDR2 is YDEGEE. V was pared by 2 bases and J by 0 bases, with 12 bases between. Authors' analysis steps: There were no quality scores in the junction-only immunoSEQ sequences, so filtering differed. TCRdb keeps only in-frame clones here, not all; method: immunoSEQ multiplex PCR. Clone size and V and J calls were adopted from that table, with D and trimming inferred from the DNA. This table holds fewer than 3 million clones, 85% to 95% found once. Sample: naive CD4+ T cells from PBMCs. Indicated subset: CD45RA+ positively selected. This TCR derives from a man younger than 35 in good health. Some clones in this sample may be carry-over from other donors' samples. The rearrangement links TRBV5-8 to TRBJ1-3; D gene ambiguous. CDR3 in DNA: TGTGCCAGCAGCTTAGGACCGCCTTACTCTGGAAACACCATATATTTT. This sequence encodes CASSLGPPYSGNTIYF.